Shown below are 20 T cell receptor beta chains from a single sample sequenced in a study of vaccination effects on CD4 cells after COVID-19. ViraFEST used viral peptide pools to expand antigen-specific CD4+ T cells before sequencing. Culture proceeded for about ten days, and CD4+ T cells were then isolated. People in the vaccine group had not been infected with SARS-CoV-2 before, and their nucleocapsid antibodies were negative. Antigens of these TCRs are unknown. Data came from immunoSEQ multiplex PCR; TCRdb stores just in-frame clones and leaves some out. Of 50,000 to 60,000 clones listed, under 70% were seen once; the top ten hold 15% to 20%. The input for sequencing was CD4+ T cells from PBMCs cultured with SARS-CoV-2 spike peptides, taken before COVID-19 vaccination. The receptor set was obtained from a human donor who received a COVID-19 vaccine.

This clone was recorded at least ten times. This chain joins TRBV24-1 and TRBJ2-5; D may correspond to TRBD1 or TRBD2 (7 bases each). With 6 bases removed from V and 3 bases from J, the gap between germline ends came to 10 bases. Germline loops: CDR1 KGHDR, CDR2 SFDVKD. The CDR3 runs to 13 residues. This chain's CDR3 is CATSQGGKETQYF. The CDR3 coding sequence is TGTGCCACCAGTCAGGGGGGGAAAGAGACCCAGTACTTC.

This clone was observed a handful of times. The rearrangement links TRBV9 to TRBJ2-7, with 8 nucleotides matching TRBD1. CDR1 SGDLS and CDR2 YYNGEE come from the germline V gene. V dropped 1 base and J dropped 6; count of bases not matched to a gene: 6. The CDR3 contains 14 residues. The CDR3 spells CASSVQGASFEQYF. The CDR3 DNA is TGTGCCAGCAGCGTACAGGGGGCCAGTTTCGAGCAGTACTTC.

The chain joins TRBV7-4 to TRBJ2-7; tentative D call: TRBD2 (6 bases). Deletions cut 10 bases from V and 3 bases from J, with 19 bases between. This CDR3 spans 14 amino acids. The germline V gene encodes CDR1 SGHVT and CDR2 SQSDAQ. CDR3 residues: CAIKLPGLHYEQYF. CDR3 DNA: TGTGCCATCAAGCTCCCGGGACTCCACTACGAGCAGTACTTC.

For this clone: At one boundary the junction diverges from the germline segment, which might be a read error. The chain carries TRBV5-1 and TRBJ2-7; D tentatively reads TRBD1 or TRBD2 (5 bases each). Germline V lookup: CDR1 SGHRS, CDR2 YFSETQ. This CDR3 region has 16 residues. This CDR3 reads CASSLFASGPSFEQYF. The CDR3 DNA is TGCGCCAGCAGCTTATTTGCCTCGGGACCCTCCTTCGAGCAGTACTTC.

This clone has just one count. This chain connects TRBV28 to TRBJ2-7; possibly TRBD2 for D (6 bases). V was shortened by 2 bases and J by 1 base, with 18 bases between the two germline ends. Germline V lookup: CDR1 MDHEN, CDR2 SYDVKM. This CDR3 has 17 amino acids. The chain's CDR3 is CASSLPTLATPSYEQYF. CDR3 coding DNA: TGTGCCAGCAGTTTACCCACCCTAGCGACCCCTTCCTACGAGCAGTACTTC.

This clone was seen just once. This sequence joins TRBV6-2 or TRBV6-3 and TRBJ1-1; D gene uncertain. V lost 7 bases, J lost 0 bases, and 12 bases lay in between. CDR1 is MNHEY and CDR2 is SVGEGT in the germline V gene. CDR3 size: 14 residues. The CDR3 sequence is CASIPQLMNTEAFF. The CDR3 region has the DNA TGTGCCAGCATCCCACAGCTAATGAACACTGAAGCTTTCTTT.

The chain uses TRBV10-3 and TRBJ1-1; no firm D call. The CDR3 loop spans 13 amino acids. The V gene lost 2 bases and the J gene lost 0 bases, with 4 bases spanning the gap. CDR1 is ENHRY and CDR2 is SYGVKD in the germline V gene. This chain's CDR3 is CAISEHLNTEAFF. As DNA, the CDR3 is TGTGCCATCAGTGAGCATCTGAACACTGAAGCTTTCTTT.

This clone was found a few times. The J gene is TRBJ1-4, the V gene TRBV4-1, with TRBD1 matching 7 bases. The trim removed 3 bases at V and 6 bases at J, leaving 7 bases unmatched. The CDR3 is 15 amino acids. Germline CDR1 and CDR2: MGHRA and YSYEKL. The CDR3 loop reads CASSHPDRDDEKLFF. The CDR3 region has the DNA TGCGCCAGCAGCCACCCTGACAGGGACGATGAAAAACTGTTTTTT.

J is TRBJ1-2 and V is TRBV5-5; the match to TRBD1 covers 8 bases. The germline V gene encodes CDR1 SGHKS and CDR2 YYEKEE (reference sequence). V dropped 3 bases and J dropped 4; count of bases not matched to a gene: 5. The CDR3 has 14 amino acids. The chain's CDR3 is CASSWGQAVYGYTF. CDR3 DNA sequence: TGTGCCAGCAGCTGGGGACAGGCCGTCTATGGCTACACCTTC.

This clone was seen only a few times. The V and J genes are TRBV9 and TRBJ1-6; TRBD1 matches 10 bases. This CDR3 spans 14 amino acids. V dropped 4 bases and J dropped 7; count of bases not matched to a gene: 2. Germline V lookup: CDR1 SGDLS, CDR2 YYNGEE. CDR3 DNA sequence: TGTGCCAGCAGCCGGGACAGGGGCAATTCACCCCTCCACTTT. Protein: CASSRDRGNSPLHF.

This chain joins TRBV10-3 and TRBJ2-5; no clear D. Germline V gene data show CDR1 as ENHRY and CDR2 as SYGVKD. V was shortened by 7 bases and J by 5 bases, with 11 bases between the two germline ends. This CDR3 comprises 12 residues. The CDR3 here is CAIKHDAETQYF. CDR3 coding DNA: TGTGCCATCAAACACGACGCGGAGACCCAGTACTTC.

The chain has TRBV9 and TRBJ2-2, with a tentative D call TRBD2 (6 bases). CDR3 size: 16 residues. CDR1 and CDR2 from the germline V gene are SGDLS and YYNGEE. Trimming took 4 bases from V and 4 from J, leaving 17 bases between them. The CDR3 region has the DNA TGTGCCAGCAGCTCCCGGGACCAGCGGGTCACCGGGGAGCTGTTTTTT. Translating it yields CASSSRDQRVTGELFF.

The sample holds a few counts of this clone. The gene calls are TRBV29-1 and TRBJ1-2, with a possible D match to TRBD1 (6 bases). Looked up from germline, CDR1 is SQVTM and CDR2 is ANQGSEA. Trimming took off 7 bases at V and 6 bases at J, with 15 bases between the two ends. CDR3 size: 12 residues. CDR3: CSASGAGDGYTF. CDR3 sequence (DNA): TGCAGCGCCTCCGGGGCAGGGGATGGCTACACCTTC.

This clone was picked up a small number of times. The chain couples TRBV19 to TRBJ1-2; 10 nucleotides align to TRBD1. V dropped 5 bases and J dropped 0; count of bases not matched to a gene: 12. The CDR3 loop spans 18 amino acids. The V gene's germline CDR1 is LNHDA and CDR2 SQIVND (reference sequence). The CDR3 DNA follows: TGTGCCAGTAGTCCTTCCCCGGGACAGGGGCTAACTAACTATGGCTACACCTTC. Its protein is CASSPSPGQGLTNYGYTF.

The V and J genes are TRBV6-5 and TRBJ2-7; 7 bases map to TRBD1. The germline V gene has CDR1 MNHEY and CDR2 SVGAGI. The CDR3 is 15 residues long. J lost 3 bases, V lost 7 bases, and 12 bases had no gene match. CDR3 coding DNA: TGTGCCAGCACGATCCGGGACAGAGGTAACTACGAGCAGTACTTC. It encodes CASTIRDRGNYEQYF.

The chain recombines TRBV14 with TRBJ1-3; 7 bases map to TRBD1. CDR3 length: 17 residues. Losses at the gene ends were 0 bases for V and 5 bases for J; bases not matched to a gene: 10. Germline V CDR1 and CDR2: SGHDN, FVKESK. CDR3 amino acids: CASSQDRQGYRRNTIYF. CDR3 coding DNA: TGTGCCAGCAGCCAAGACAGACAGGGATATAGAAGAAACACCATATATTTT.

The CDR3 region has the DNA TGTGCCAGCTCACCGGGCAGCATGAACACTGAAGCTTTCTTT. It is translated as CASSPGSMNTEAFF. This chain uses TRBV18 with TRBJ1-1; D is uncertain. The CDR3 length is 14 residues. Germline CDR1 and CDR2: KGHSH and LQKENI. The germline V and J ends were trimmed by 3 bases and 0 bases, with 8 bases remaining between them.

The chain carries TRBV29-1 and TRBJ2-1; 12 nucleotides match TRBD2. The CDR3 is 14 residues long. Germline V gene lookup returns CDR1 SQVTM and CDR2 ANQGSEA. After removal of 3 bases from V and 7 bases from J, the junction contained 4 bases not matched to a gene. In DNA, the CDR3 is TGCAGCGTTGAGTGGCTAGCGGGAGGGAATGAGCAGTTCTTC. This gives the protein CSVEWLAGGNEQFF.

The chain has TRBV19 and TRBJ2-7; 10 nucleotides match TRBD1. The V gene's germline CDR1 is LNHDA and CDR2 SQIVND (reference sequence). V shed 4 bases, J shed 4 bases, and the junction held 10 bases outside the gene matches. CDR3 length: 16 residues. CDR3 sequence reads: CASSKGLGQGGYEQYF. The CDR3 nucleotides read TGTGCCAGTAGTAAAGGCCTCGGACAGGGGGGGTACGAGCAGTACTTC. The full variable domain, its missing parts supplied by reference TRBV19 and TRBJ2-7, is DGGITQSPKYLFRKEGQNVTLSCEQNLNHDAMYWYRQDPGQGLRLIYYSQIVNDFQKGDIAEGYSVSREKKESFPLTVTSAQKNPTAFYLCASSKGLGQGGYEQYFGPGTRLTVT.

The V call is TRBV27, the J call TRBJ1-5; D is perhaps TRBD1 (5 bases). The V end was cut by 3 bases, the J end by 4 bases, with 7 bases between. Germline assignment: CDR1 MNHEY and CDR2 SMNVEV (reference sequence). This CDR3 is built from 13 residues. The CDR3, as DNA: TGTGCCAGCAGTTTTTGGGGGAATCAGCCCCAGCATTTT. Translation: CASSFWGNQPQHF.